This T cell receptor beta chain was identified in a study of breast tumors, draining lymph nodes, adjacent tissues. Regarding the study as a whole: Most tumor T cells seemingly derive from lymph node, then expand in tumor. Tumor and nontumor repertoires were significantly more similar in luminal-like than in basal-like breast cancer.

Germline CDR1 reads GTSNPN; CDR2 reads SVGIG (reference sequence). The CDR3 length is 15 residues. The V end was cut by 1 base, the J end by 9 bases, with 19 bases between. TCRdb independently ran MiXCR on the multiplex PCR reads; one entry per CDR3 protein. The sample shows some 100,000 distinct CDR3 sequences, 21% of them seen only once. Axillary draining lymph nodes of breast cancer patients supplied the node samples. The table lists this clonotype with a few counts. Its target is not known. The gene calls are TRBV30 and TRBJ2-1; D unresolved. The clonotype originates from a female donor with breast cancer. Some clones in this sample may be carry-over from other donors' samples. The sequenced material came from axillary lymph node tissue. CDR3 in amino acids: CAWSGGQALGGEQFF. DNA for the CDR3: TGTGCCTGGAGTGGCGGTCAAGCTCTTGGCGGTGAGCAGTTCTTC.